This T cell receptor beta chain was sequenced in a study of blood T cell repertoires in COVID-19. About the study: T cells, B-cell-depleted T cells, or PBMCs supplied cDNA or gDNA.

Germline loops: CDR1 SGHRS, CDR2 YFSETQ. The CDR3 has 15 amino acids. With V trimmed by 3 bases and J by 5 bases, 9 bases remained unmatched. Per the authors' pipeline: Amplified reference gene primers provided the basis for estimating nucleated cell counts. Sequenced by immunoSEQ multiplex PCR; TCRdb stores in-frame clones only, minus some. V and J calls and clone size are as listed in that table; D and trimming were resolved from the DNA. The table records around 150,000 clones, 75% to 85% of them present only once. The source material was peripheral blood. This clonotype was obtained from a woman older than 75 with active or convalescent COVID-19. V is TRBV5-1 and J is TRBJ2-7, with 9 bases aligning to TRBD2. CDR3 sequence: CASSSNAGGLNEQYF. CDR3 DNA sequence: TGCGCCAGCAGCTCAAACGCGGGGGGGCTAAACGAGCAGTACTTC.